What follows are 9 T cell receptor beta chains derived from one specimen sequenced in a study of shared clonotypes between healthy human individuals. Sequencing was performed with immunoSEQ multiplex PCR; in TCRdb, only in-frame clones are kept and a portion is missing. The sample has 400,000 to 600,000 clones, about 79% seen once. Specimen: PBMCs. The receptors here all came from a woman aged 40-49 years in good health. Some clones in this sample may be carry-over from other donors' samples.

This clone showed up just once. The CDR3 is CASSLGARQAINTGELFF. CDR3 DNA: TGTGCCAGCAGCTTGGGGGCCCGGCAGGCCATTAACACCGGGGAGCTGTTTTTT. The chain couples TRBV5-4 to TRBJ2-2, with D unclear. The V gene lost 0 bases and the J gene lost 2 bases, with 17 bases spanning the gap. Germline lookup yields CDR1 SGHNT and CDR2 YYREEE (reference sequence). There are 18 residues in the CDR3.

The rearrangement links TRBV11-2 to TRBJ1-1; perhaps TRBD1 as D (6 bases). The length of the CDR3 is 13 residues. CDR1 is SGHAT, CDR2 FQNNGV, per germline. Trimming cost V 7 bases and J 4 bases, with 13 bases left between them. The CDR3 protein is CASIQGLSTEAFF. The CDR3 bases are TGTGCCAGCATTCAGGGGTTGAGCACTGAAGCTTTCTTT.

This chain joins TRBV5-1 and TRBJ2-6, with a possible D match to TRBD2 (6 bases). Trimming pared 4 bases from V and 3 bases from J, leaving 14 bases between. Germline loops: CDR1 SGHRS, CDR2 YFSETQ. The CDR3 spans 16 residues. CDR3 bases: TGCGCCAGCAGCCGTACTAGCTTGGGTGGGGCCAACGTCCTGACTTTC. This encodes CASSRTSLGGANVLTF.

This clone occurred once. A much larger clonotype is one base distant, so this may be a read error. The gene calls are TRBV4-1 and TRBJ2-7; D gene ambiguous. Germline lookup yields CDR1 MGHRA and CDR2 YSYEKL. This CDR3 has 13 residues. The CDR3 DNA reads TGCGCCAGCGGCCAAGACGGTGTCTACGAGCAGTACTTC. Its translation: CASGQDGVYEQYF.

The chain combines TRBV27 with TRBJ2-1; tentative D call: TRBD1 (6 bases). Looked up from germline, CDR1 is MNHEY and CDR2 is SMNVEV (reference sequence). The CDR3 length is 15 residues. Trimming stripped 3 bases from V and 0 bases from J, with 9 bases between. The CDR3, as DNA: TGTGCCAGCAGTTTCGAGGACAGCTCCTACAATGAGCAGTTCTTC. This codes for CASSFEDSSYNEQFF.

The V and J genes are TRBV27 and TRBJ2-2; 9 bases line up with TRBD2. CDR1 MNHEY and CDR2 SMNVEV come from the germline V gene (reference sequence). This CDR3 has 15 amino acids. Unmatched junction bases numbered 3, after V lost 1 base and J lost 6 bases. As DNA, the CDR3 is TGTGCCAGCAGTTTATATAGCGGGAGCGCCGGGGAGCTGTTTTTT. As protein: CASSLYSGSAGELFF.

About this clone itself: This likely came from a read error, as a far larger clone is one base away. The identical CDR3 is also encoded by other nucleotide sequences in the sample. V gene TRBV7-9 combines with J gene TRBJ2-7; TRBD1 matches at 7 bases. V trimming: 5 bases; J trimming: 2 bases; junction bases outside the gene matches: 3. The CDR3 is 13 amino acids. Germline assignment: CDR1 SEHNR and CDR2 FQNEAQ (reference sequence). The DNA for the CDR3 is TGTGCCAGCAGCCCGGGACAGACCTACGAGCAGTACTTC. It translates to CASSPGQTYEQYF.

J is TRBJ2-7 and V is TRBV6-6; TRBD1 agrees at 8 bases. This CDR3 contains 15 residues. V was pared by 7 bases and J by 4 bases, with 12 bases of the junction left unmatched. Per the germline V gene, CDR1 is MNHNY and CDR2 is SVGAGI (reference sequence). The CDR3 spells CASTSNAGGWYEQYF. In DNA, the CDR3 is TGTGCCAGCACCTCAAACGCAGGGGGCTGGTACGAGCAGTACTTC.

V and J are TRBV9 and TRBJ2-1; no reliable D call. Trimming left V 4 bases short and J 2 bases short, with 16 bases between. Germline CDR1 SGDLS, CDR2 YYNGEE. The CDR3 contains 16 residues. In nucleotides, the CDR3 is TGTGCCAGCAGCCCCCCCGGACCCCGGGCCTACAATGAGCAGTTCTTC. Its translation is CASSPPGPRAYNEQFF. The complete variable domain, with remaining parts taken from reference TRBV9 and TRBJ2-1, reads DSGVTQTPKHLITATGQRVTLRCSPRSGDLSVYWYQQSLDQGLQFLIQYYNGEERAKGNILERFSAQQFPDLHSELNLSSLELGDSALYFCASSPPGPRAYNEQFFGPGTRLTVL.